The T cell receptor beta chain under discussion was sequenced for a study of T cells in Graves' hyperthyroidism and ophthalmopathy. Study outcomes and limitations: Blood samples included most of the expanded thyroid clonotypes exceeding 0.001. Separating ophthalmopathy from stable hyperthyroidism was achieved by a 13 V-J model. The model anticipated ophthalmopathy a median approximately 6.6 months pre-onset.

This clonotype was detected many times. Its antigen is not identified. The CDR3 spans 14 residues. In germline, CDR1 is KGHDR, CDR2 SFDVKD. Trimming shortened V by 1 base and J by 5 bases, and 10 bases separated the two germline ends. TCR beta CDR3 region amplification was performed from RNA transcripts. The HTBI primer set served for first-round RT-PCR of the TCR CDR3. TCRdb re-derived calls from the multiplex PCR reads in MiXCR, one entry per CDR3 protein. The top ten hold less than 8.5% of the sample, which has over 650,000 distinct CDR3 sequences, 40% to 55% seen once. This clonotype was obtained from an adult man with Graves' disease, either hyperthyroidism or ophthalmopathy (not recorded which). Sequences were obtained from peripheral blood or thyroid tissue (not recorded which). The chain employs TRBV24-1 and TRBJ1-2, with a weak D call TRBD1 (5 bases). CDR3 sequence: CATSDFDSAYGYTF. The DNA of the CDR3 is TGTGCCACCAGTGATTTCGACAGCGCGTATGGCTACACCTTC.